This T cell receptor beta chain was captured by sequencing in a study of cytomegalovirus exposure and HLA in healthy donors. The sample holds one count of this clone. Its matching antigen is unknown. Points from the study as a whole: What a later analysis reportedly showed was that an Asian-associated ancestry cluster had fewer N-insertions than the 666-donor mean.

The PCR ran on 60 Vbeta and 13 Jbeta primers. Original processing methods: Among the unique TCR beta chains that a later analysis counted, around 82 million in all, roughly 11 million were shared. Assay: immunoSEQ multiplex PCR; the TCRdb copy retains only in-frame clones and omits some. The D gene and trimming were derived from the DNA, and the V and J assignments and clone size from that table. In the table there are about 160,000 clones, approximately 71% of which are singletons. Germline CDR1 reads SGHRS; CDR2 reads YFSETQ. CDR3 length: 18 residues. With V trimmed by 2 bases and J by 2 bases, 9 bases remained unmatched.

The TCR comes from a man aged 45-65 years in good health and CMV-seronegative. This chain uses TRBV5-1 with TRBJ2-3; 12 bases line up with TRBD2. What was sequenced was PBMCs. The CDR3 DNA is TGCGCCAGCAGCTTATCCCGGACTAGCGGGGAGATCACAGATACGCAGTATTTT. This codes for CASSLSRTSGEITDTQYF. Using reference TRBV5-1 and TRBJ2-3 for the parts outside the CDR3, the full variable domain is KAGVTQTPRYLIKTRGQQVTLSCSPISGHRSVSWYQQTPGQGLQFLFEYFSETQRNKGNFPGRFSGRQFSNSRSEMNVSTLELGDSALYLCASSLSRTSGEITDTQYFGPGTRLTVL.